This entry is about one T cell receptor (beta chain). Its antigen is not identified. Germline V gene lookup returns CDR1 MGHRA and CDR2 YSYEKL. V was shortened by 2 bases and J by 3 bases, with 8 bases between the two germline ends. The CDR3 contains 14 residues. Assay used: immunoSEQ multiplex PCR; TCRdb lists only in-frame clones, some missing. The sample has 70,000 or so clones, 87% seen once; the top ten hold less than 25%. The sample belongs to a study of T cell responses to AZD1222 COVID-19 vaccine. Study-wide results and limits: Of spike-specific TCRs, nearly half reportedly target regions left unmutated in variants. Most donors were white British, females outnumbered males, and clonal diversity was possibly underestimated.

V gene TRBV4-1 combines with J gene TRBJ2-1, with D uncertain. Here the sequenced sample was peripheral blood, taken on day 0 of AZD1222 vaccination. The TCR originated in an adult in good health. The CDR3 here is CASSQTPNYNEQFF. Here the CDR3 DNA reads TGCGCCAGCAGCCAAACCCCCAACTACAATGAGCAGTTCTTC.